This TCR beta chain is from a study of PD-1 blockade in classical Hodgkin lymphoma. On this clone itself: Its antigen remains unknown.

There are 19 residues in the CDR3. CDR1 is MNHEY and CDR2 is SMNVEV in the germline V gene (reference sequence). Between the trimmed V and J ends, which lost 2 bases and 4 bases, there was a span of 23 bases. Sequencing used immunoSEQ multiplex PCR; TCRdb keeps in-frame clones, though not all of them. Among tens of thousands of clones, around 89% were seen once, and the ten largest hold 15%. Study-wide points: Patients were excluded if nivolumab began under 1 year after ASCT (the autologous transplant).

After autologous stem cell transplantation all patients relapsed, and prior brentuximab vedotin exposure differed between cohorts. The receptor's source is a human donor with classical Hodgkin lymphoma. The chain employs TRBV27 and TRBJ2-2; TRBD2 is a possible D gene (7 bases). The source material was peripheral blood mononuclear cells (PBMCs), sampled at baseline. The DNA for the CDR3 is TGTGCCAGCAGTTTAACATCAATCTCCGGGGGGCGCGCCACCGGGGAGCTGTTTTTT. Its translation is CASSLTSISGGRATGELFF.